These 20 T cell receptor beta chains were sequenced from one sample in a study of PD-L1 blockade in urothelial cancer. Some clones are missing from TCRdb's copy, which holds only in-frame ones; the method was immunoSEQ multiplex PCR. The sample includes 30,000 to 45,000 clones, around four fifths of them seen just once. Sequenced here: PBMCs, sampled around atezolizumab (anti-PD-L1) treatment. All receptors come from a man between 60 and 70 years old with urothelial cancer.

This chain connects TRBV14 to TRBJ1-2; no reliable D call. The length of the CDR3 is 14 residues. Trimming left V 1 base short and J 10 bases short, with 16 bases between. Germline assignment: CDR1 SGHDN and CDR2 FVKESK. DNA for the CDR3: TGTGCCAGCAGCCAAGTACCAGTTCAAAATACCTACACCTTC. Translation gives CASSQVPVQNTYTF.

This rearrangement joins TRBV11-3 to TRBJ2-2; D is possibly TRBD2 (5 bases). The CDR3 is made up of 15 amino acids. V was shortened by 3 bases and J by 4 bases, with 12 bases between the two germline ends. CDR1 and CDR2 from the germline V gene are SGHNT and YENEEA. The CDR3 region has the DNA TGTGCCAGCAGCTTCGACGAGGGAACCACCGGGGAGCTGTTTTTT. Its translation: CASSFDEGTTGELFF.

The genes are TRBV9 and TRBJ2-1; weak D call: TRBD2 (5 bases). Germline lookup yields CDR1 SGDLS and CDR2 YYNGEE. The CDR3 length is 14 residues. V gave up 0 bases and J gave up 16 bases, with 20 bases separating them. CDR3 loop: CASSVGVDSRTYFF. CDR3 nucleotides: TGTGCCAGCAGCGTAGGTGTGGACTCACGGACCTACTTCTTC.

The chain couples TRBV2 to TRBJ2-3; weak D call: TRBD2 (6 bases). The germline V gene encodes CDR1 SNHLY and CDR2 FYNNEI. The CDR3 covers 11 residues. V was clipped by 7 bases and J by 6 bases, with 8 bases between them. The CDR3 bases are TGTGCCAGCAAGGAGGGGGATACGCAGTATTTT. As protein: CASKEGDTQYF.

This chain uses TRBV7-2 with TRBJ1-2, with D hard to call. V dropped 5 bases and J dropped 4 bases, with 11 bases sitting between them. The CDR3 is 13 amino acids. CDR1 and CDR2 from the germline V gene are SGHTA and FQGNSA. The CDR3 DNA follows: TGTGCCAGCAGCACCAGGATTATCTATGGCTACACCTTC. It yields the protein CASSTRIIYGYTF.

The gene calls are TRBV28 and TRBJ1-3; D gene unclear. Germline assignment: CDR1 MDHEN and CDR2 SYDVKM. The CDR3 loop spans 10 amino acids. The V and J ends lost 5 bases and 9 bases respectively, with 5 bases between them. The CDR3 nucleotides are TGTGCCAGCAGTAACGGCACCATATATTTT. Translating it yields CASSNGTIYF.

About this clone: Other DNA sequences in the sample encode the same CDR3. CDR3 protein: CASSPGGSYEQYF. The CDR3 region has the DNA TGTGCCAGCAGCCCAGGTGGCTCCTACGAGCAGTACTTC. The chain carries TRBV7-9 and TRBJ2-7; D is unclear. Germline V lookup: CDR1 SEHNR, CDR2 FQNEAQ (reference sequence). The CDR3 runs 13 residues. V lost 5 bases to trimming and J lost 0 bases, with 8 bases between them.

This chain uses TRBV19 with TRBJ2-1; 7 bases align to TRBD2. The J segment lost 7 bases and the V segment lost 9 bases, leaving 6 bases of the junction unmatched. Germline CDR1 and CDR2: LNHDA and SQIVND (reference sequence). The CDR3 has 12 amino acids. For the CDR3, the DNA is TGTGCCAGACCAAACGGGGGGAATGAGCAGTTCTTC. It yields the protein CARPNGGNEQFF. The full variable domain, its missing parts supplied by reference TRBV19 and TRBJ2-1, is DGGITQSPKYLFRKEGQNVTLSCEQNLNHDAMYWYRQDPGQGLRLIYYSQIVNDFQKGDIAEGYSVSREKKESFPLTVTSAQKNPTAFYLCARPNGGNEQFFGPGTRLTVL.

The chain carries TRBV6-4 and TRBJ1-1, with D unclear. Deletions cut 6 bases from V and 2 bases from J, with 16 bases between. CDR1 is MRHNA, CDR2 SNTAGT, per germline. The CDR3 has 15 amino acids. The CDR3 is CASSPEAVPNTEAFF. For the CDR3, the DNA is TGTGCCAGCAGCCCCGAGGCAGTTCCCAACACTGAAGCTTTCTTT.

This clone has a single count. The rearrangement joins TRBV5-8 to TRBJ1-1; TRBD1 agrees at 7 bases. The CDR3 consists of 16 residues. Trimming took 4 bases from V and 4 from J; bases not matched to a gene: 13. Germline CDR1 reads SGHTS; CDR2 reads YDEGEE. The DNA for the CDR3 is TGTGCCAGCAGCGATGGGCAGGGGGGCATTGTCACTGAAGCTTTCTTT. Translating gives CASSDGQGGIVTEAFF.

V usage is TRBV21-1 and J usage is TRBJ2-2; TRBD1 is the table's D call and was not checked against the DNA. TRBV21-1 has pseudogene status. The CDR3 has 17 amino acids. Here the CDR3 DNA reads TGTGCCAGCCCACCCGAACTAACAGGGATTTTAGCCGGGGAGCTGTTTTTT. This gives the protein CASPPELTGILAGELFF.

The rearrangement links TRBV19 to TRBJ1-2; no reliable D call. Germline CDR1 reads LNHDA; CDR2 reads SQIVND (reference sequence). The V end was cut by 9 bases, the J end by 2 bases, with 13 bases between. The CDR3 has 13 residues. CDR3 bases: TGTGCCAGCAACCCCGACGGGAACTATGGCTACACCTTC. This encodes CASNPDGNYGYTF.

Written as DNA, the CDR3 is TGCGCCAGCAGCTATTGGACAGGGGTCTCCTCTGGGGCCAACGTCCTGACTTTC. Its translation: CASSYWTGVSSGANVLTF. The V and J genes are TRBV5-1 and TRBJ2-6, with 9 bases identical to TRBD1. The germline gives CDR1 SGHRS, CDR2 YFSETQ. V was clipped by 3 bases and J by 0 bases; unmatched bases: 7. There are 18 residues in the CDR3.

This clone was counted a few times. The chain carries TRBV5-1 and TRBJ2-7; possibly TRBD2 for D (6 bases). This CDR3 has 16 residues. The germline gives CDR1 SGHRS, CDR2 YFSETQ. V lost 3 bases and J lost 4, with 20 bases in between. The CDR3 DNA follows: TGCGCCAGCAGCTCCGCCGAGGGCGGGATTTATTACGAGCAGTACTTC. Translating it yields CASSSAEGGIYYEQYF.

V and J are TRBV9 and TRBJ1-3; possible D gene TRBD1, 6 bases. CDR3 length: 16 residues. Germline V lookup: CDR1 SGDLS, CDR2 YYNGEE. With 3 bases removed from V and 0 bases from J, the gap between germline ends came to 13 bases. The CDR3 loop reads CASSGRRGGSGNTIYF. The CDR3 DNA sequence: TGTGCCAGCAGCGGGAGGAGGGGGGGCTCTGGAAACACCATATATTTT.

The CDR3 here is CASSLEVVGTYGSGYTF. The CDR3 DNA is TGTGCCAGCAGTCTGGAGGTAGTCGGGACTTATGGAAGTGGCTACACCTTC. The V call is TRBV5-6, the J call TRBJ1-2; perhaps TRBD1 as D (5 bases). V shed 5 bases and J shed 7 bases, with 27 bases lying between them. This CDR3 spans 17 amino acids. Germline assignment: CDR1 SGHDT and CDR2 YYEEEE.

The J gene is TRBJ1-3, the V gene TRBV14; TRBD1 is a possible D gene (5 bases). CDR1 is SGHDN and CDR2 is FVKESK in the germline V gene. Trimming cost V 4 bases and J 0 bases, with 13 bases left between them. The CDR3 extends over 16 amino acids. CDR3 DNA sequence: TGTGCCAGCAGCCCCTTGGGGCCTAGCTCTGGAAACACCATATATTTT. It specifies CASSPLGPSSGNTIYF.

The V and J genes are TRBV15 and TRBJ2-1; unclear D gene. Deletions cut 3 bases from V and 12 bases from J, with 12 bases between. Germline CDR1 reads LNHNV; CDR2 reads YYDKDF (reference sequence). CDR3 length: 12 residues. CDR3 coding DNA: TGTGCCACCAGCAGCTCTAGTGTAGGGCAGTTCTTC. This encodes CATSSSSVGQFF.

This rearrangement joins TRBV19 to TRBJ2-5; 8 nucleotides line up with TRBD1. This CDR3 is built from 15 residues. Germline V CDR1 and CDR2: LNHDA, SQIVND (reference sequence). With 5 bases clipped from V and 5 bases from J, the junction kept 10 bases outside the gene matches. The CDR3 reads CASSRRDRTKETQYF. DNA for the CDR3: TGTGCCAGTAGTCGCCGGGACAGGACGAAGGAGACCCAGTACTTC.

The rearrangement links TRBV7-2 to TRBJ2-7; 9 bases align to TRBD1. This CDR3 contains 13 residues. V was pared by 7 bases and J by 2 bases, with 3 bases of the junction left unmatched. Per germline, CDR1 SGHTA and CDR2 FQGNSA. The CDR3 nucleotides are TGTGCCAGCACCCGACAGGGGGCCTACGAGCAGTACTTC. Protein product: CASTRQGAYEQYF.